Listed below are T cell receptor beta chains from one sample, sequenced in a study of control samples from healthy donors and cancer patients. The data were produced by immunoSEQ multiplex PCR, yet TCRdb's version contains in-frame clones alone and is incomplete. The sample has 73,000 or so clones, more than 85% seen once. The sequencing input was blood. These receptors came from a woman aged 50 to 60 in good health. Both conserved end residues are part of each CDR3. A D gene is named only where the DNA matches it firmly. Not all rows give a size; the values are once, few, many and, for expanded clones, a class.

.	.	TRBV9	TRBJ2-2	TGTGCCAGCAGCGTAGCCAGCGGGGAGCTGTTTTTT	CASSVASGELFF
.	TRBD1	TRBV5-4	TRBJ1-3	TGTGCCAGCAGCTTGCCTGACAGGGGACACGGAAACACCATATATTTT	CASSLPDRGHGNTIYF
.	.	TRBV3-1/TRBV3-2	TRBJ2-1	TGTGCCAGCAGCCCGATCGGGAATAAGCCTGGGTACAATGAGCAGTTCTTC	CASSPIGNKPGYNEQFF
.	.	TRBV7-3	TRBJ1-3	TGTGCCAGCAGCTCGGGACCTTTAGGCTCTGGAAACACCATATATTTT	CASSSGPLGSGNTIYF
.	.	TRBV4-1	TRBJ2-2	TGCGCCAGCAGCCAAGATGGGCAGGGCACCGGGGAGCTGTTTTTT	CASSQDGQGTGELFF
.	.	TRBV28	TRBJ2-2	TGTGCCAGCAGTTTACGGCCCGAGGCCACCGGGGAGCTGTTTTTT	CASSLRPEATGELFF
few	.	TRBV27	TRBJ2-1	TGTGCCAGCAGTTTTATGGCCCTCGAACCCTACAATGAGCAGTTCTTC	CASSFMALEPYNEQFF
.	TRBD2	TRBV18	TRBJ2-1	TGTGCCAGCTCACCGATACTAGCGGGAGTCGGGTACAATGAGCAGTTCTTC	CASSPILAGVGYNEQFF
.	TRBD1	TRBV5-1	TRBJ1-1	TGCGCCAGCAGCTTGATCGGCAGGGGGACTGAAGCTTTCTTT	CASSLIGRGTEAFF
once	.	TRBV30	TRBJ1-2	TGTGCCTGGAGTGTAGACTCTTATGGCTACACCTTC	CAWSVDSYGYTF
.	.	TRBV27	TRBJ2-3	TGTGCCAGCAGTTTAGGGGTGGGCACAGATACGCAGTATTTT	CASSLGVGTDTQYF
.	.	TRBV3-1/TRBV3-2	TRBJ2-4	TGTGCCAGCAGCCAGGAGGGGGGACTAGCCAAAAACATTCAGTACTTC	CASSQEGGLAKNIQYF
.	TRBD2	TRBV27	TRBJ2-1	TGTGCCAGCAGTTTAGGGACTAGCGCCAATGAGCAGTTCTTC	CASSLGTSANEQFF
.	.	TRBV28	TRBJ1-5	TGTGCCAGCAGCTCTTCCCCTGGCGTGCGTCAGCCCCAGCATTTT	CASSSSPGVRQPQHF
.	.	TRBV25-1	TRBJ2-1	TGTGCCAGCAGACATTCTAGTCACAATGAGCAGTTCTTC	CASRHSSHNEQFF
few	.	TRBV28	TRBJ1-1	TGTGCCAGCAGTTTATTCTCGGGAGGGACTGAAGCTTTCTTT	CASSLFSGGTEAFF
once	TRBD1	TRBV6-5	TRBJ1-1	TGTGCCAGCAGGAGAGAGTCAGGGGGCGCGAGTAAAGCTTTCTTT	CASRRESGGASKAFF
.	TRBD2	TRBV5-4	TRBJ2-1	TGTGCCAGCAGCCCCGCGGGCGGGAGTTACAATGAGCAGTTCTTC	CASSPAGGSYNEQFF
.	.	TRBV29-1	TRBJ2-7	TGCAGCGTTATGGGGGAGGCCTACGAGCAGTACTTC	CSVMGEAYEQYF
.	.	TRBV7-9	TRBJ2-5	TGTGCCGGAATACCCAGGGAGCAAGAGACCCAGTACTTC	CAGIPREQETQYF
.	.	TRBV6-4	TRBJ1-2	TGTGCCAGCAAAAAGATTCACAGGAGGTGGGCTAACTATGGCTACACCTTC	CASKKIHRRWANYGYTF
.	TRBD2	TRBV2	TRBJ2-2	TGTGCCAAATCTAGCGGGGCGAACACCGGGGAGCTGTTTTTT	CAKSSGANTGELFF
.	TRBD1	TRBV5-1	TRBJ2-1	TGCGCCAGCACGCCGACAGGGTCCTACAATGAGCAGTTCTTC	CASTPTGSYNEQFF